What follows are 21 T cell receptor beta chains derived from one specimen sequenced in a study of shared clonotypes between healthy human individuals. The data were produced by immunoSEQ multiplex PCR, yet TCRdb's version contains in-frame clones alone and is incomplete. The sample lists millions of clones, around 94% occurring once. Sequences were obtained from naive CD4+ T cells sorted from blood. Subset: CD45RA+ positively selected. These receptors were taken from a man between 18 and 29 years old in good health.

A word on this clone: Other DNA sequences in this sample translate to the same CDR3. The chain carries TRBV5-1 and TRBJ2-7; D unclear. Trimming removed 1 base from V and 1 base from J, with 6 bases in between. The CDR3 has 13 residues. Germline V lookup: CDR1 SGHRS, CDR2 YFSETQ. The CDR3 sequence: CASSLRSSYEQYF. CDR3 nucleotide sequence: TGCGCCAGCAGCTTGCGGTCTTCCTACGAGCAGTACTTC.

In its sample, this clone was seen a few times. The chain carries TRBV15 and TRBJ1-6; possibly TRBD1 for D (6 bases). CDR1 and CDR2 from the germline V gene are LNHNV and YYDKDF (reference sequence). This CDR3 has 15 residues. V was clipped by 7 bases and J by 5 bases, with 15 bases between them. The CDR3 sequence is CATTNGGANNSPLHF. In nucleotides, the CDR3 is TGTGCCACCACCAACGGGGGGGCCAATAATTCACCCCTCCACTTT. Full variable domain (remainder filled in from reference TRBV15 and TRBJ1-6): DAMVIQNPRYQVTQFGKPVTLSCSQTLNHNVMYWYQQKSSQAPKLLFHYYDKDFNNEADTPDNFQSRRPNTSFCFLDIRSPGLGDTAMYLCATTNGGANNSPLHFGNGTRLTVT.

This chain joins TRBV19 and TRBJ2-7; weak D call: TRBD2 (5 bases). This CDR3 is built from 14 residues. Germline V gives CDR1 LNHDA, CDR2 SQIVND (reference sequence). V was pared by 3 bases and J by 3 bases, with 12 bases between. CDR3 protein: CASSILPGNYEQYF. The DNA for the CDR3 is TGTGCCAGTAGTATTTTGCCGGGGAACTACGAGCAGTACTTC.

In regard to this clone: One junction end disagrees with the germline gene, perhaps due to a read error. This sequence joins TRBV27 and TRBJ2-7; the D gene is possibly TRBD2 (5 bases). The CDR3 runs to 12 residues. Germline CDR1 reads MNHEY; CDR2 reads SMNVEV (reference sequence). The CDR3 protein is CASSISEGPLYF. As DNA, the CDR3 is TGTGCCAGCAGTATATCAGAGGGCCCCCTGTACTTC.

About this clone: The sample carries other DNA sequences with the same CDR3. V usage is TRBV6-1 and J usage is TRBJ1-1; D is unresolved. This CDR3 is built from 13 residues. The V gene lost 2 bases and the J gene lost 1 base, with 5 bases spanning the gap. CDR1 and CDR2 from the germline V gene are MNHNS and SASEGT. The CDR3 nucleotides are TGTGCCAGCAGTGAATTTAGGAACACTGAAGCTTTCTTT. Encoded protein: CASSEFRNTEAFF.

The chain couples TRBV28 to TRBJ2-4; 8 positions match TRBD1. V lost 8 bases, J lost 1 base, and 4 bases stayed unmatched. Germline values: CDR1 MDHEN, CDR2 SYDVKM. The CDR3 is 14 amino acids. CDR3 sequence: CASSTGAAKNIQYF. CDR3 nucleotides: TGTGCCAGCTCGACAGGGGCGGCCAAAAACATTCAGTACTTC.

The genes are TRBV19 and TRBJ2-7, with unresolved D. The V gene lost 5 bases and the J gene lost 0 bases, with 8 bases spanning the gap. This CDR3 is 13 amino acids long. Per the germline V gene, CDR1 is LNHDA and CDR2 is SQIVND (reference sequence). CDR3 DNA: TGTGCCAGTAGTTATAGAGACTCCTACGAGCAGTACTTC. Its translation is CASSYRDSYEQYF.

J is TRBJ2-3 and V is TRBV5-4, with TRBD2 matching over 13 bases. Germline V gene data show CDR1 as SGHNT and CDR2 as YYREEE (reference sequence). Losses at the gene ends were 4 bases for V and 1 base for J; bases not matched to a gene: 12. CDR3 length: 19 amino acids. The CDR3 protein is CASSTRLLAGGQGTDTQYF. CDR3 sequence (DNA): TGTGCCAGCAGCACTCGCCTACTAGCGGGGGGGCAGGGCACAGATACGCAGTATTTT.

J is TRBJ1-2 and V is TRBV7-2; D may be TRBD1 (6 bases). The germline CDR1 and CDR2 sequences are SGHTA and FQGNSA. V lost 7 bases and J 1 base, leaving 16 bases between the germline ends. This CDR3 spans 15 amino acids. Here the CDR3 DNA reads TGTGCCAGCACCCTAGGGGGGGTCGGTAACTATGGCTACACCTTC. This translates into CASTLGGVGNYGYTF.

This clone was detected only once. V usage is TRBV5-6 and J usage is TRBJ2-3; 9 bases match TRBD2. Trimming cost V 4 bases and J 3 bases; bases outside gene matches: 9. Germline CDR1 and CDR2: SGHDT and YYEEEE. The CDR3 spans 16 residues. The CDR3 reads CASSAGLAGRTDTQYF. The CDR3 region has the DNA TGTGCCAGCAGCGCGGGACTAGCAGGTCGTACAGATACGCAGTATTTT.

V gene TRBV2 combines with J gene TRBJ2-7; 9 bases fit TRBD2. CDR1 and CDR2 (germline): SNHLY, FYNNEI. The CDR3 runs 15 residues. Losses at the gene ends were 4 bases for V and 3 bases for J; bases not matched to a gene: 7. The CDR3 DNA sequence: TGTGCCAGCAGTGTTGGGCGGGGGGGCATCTACGAGCAGTACTTC. Its translation is CASSVGRGGIYEQYF.

The chain uses TRBV4-1 and TRBJ2-5; the D gene could be TRBD1 or TRBD2 (5 bases each). Germline lookup yields CDR1 MGHRA and CDR2 YSYEKL. V lost 3 bases and J lost 2, with 10 bases in between. The CDR3 length is 14 residues. The DNA of the CDR3 is TGCGCCAGCAGCCAGGGACGTTCTCAAGAGACCCAGTACTTC. Translated: CASSQGRSQETQYF.

The chain employs TRBV30 and TRBJ2-2; no definite D call. The V gene's germline CDR1 is GTSNPN and CDR2 SVGIG (reference sequence). The germline V and J ends were trimmed by 1 base and 1 base, with 7 bases remaining between them. The CDR3 totals 14 residues. CDR3 coding DNA: TGTGCCTGGAGTGGGCGAGGGAACACCGGGGAGCTGTTTTTT. Residues: CAWSGRGNTGELFF.

J is TRBJ2-1 and V is TRBV14, with D unresolved. The CDR3 is 18 residues long. Germline loops: CDR1 SGHDN, CDR2 FVKESK. Trimming removed 1 base from V and 0 bases from J, with 16 bases in between. Written as DNA, the CDR3 is TGTGCCAGCAGCCAAGTGGGGTTAGCCCACAGCTCCTACAATGAGCAGTTCTTC. It translates to CASSQVGLAHSSYNEQFF.

This rearrangement joins TRBV6-6 to TRBJ2-1, with 7 bases that match TRBD1. Germline trimming cut 0 bases from V and 10 bases from J; bases unmatched to any gene: 3. The CDR3 contains 13 residues. The germline V gene encodes CDR1 MNHNY and CDR2 SVGAGI (reference sequence). The CDR3 region is CASSYSRDSEQFF. The CDR3 bases are TGTGCCAGCAGTTACTCGAGGGACAGCGAGCAGTTCTTC.

The rearrangement joins TRBV7-2 to TRBJ2-5; D perhaps matches TRBD2 (5 bases). In germline, CDR1 is SGHTA, CDR2 FQGNSA. Trimming stripped 5 bases from V and 2 bases from J, with 6 bases between. The CDR3 sequence is 12 residues long. The DNA for the CDR3 is TGTGCCAGCAGCCGGACTCAAGAGACCCAGTACTTC. This translates into CASSRTQETQYF.

The CDR3 bases are TGTGCCACCAGCCCTACCGGACTAGCGGGGGGACTATTCTCCTACGAGCAGTACTTC. It codes for CATSPTGLAGGLFSYEQYF. The V gene is TRBV15, the J gene TRBJ2-7, with 14 bases fitting TRBD2. The CDR3 has 19 residues. Trimming removed 5 bases from V and 0 bases from J; junction bases left unmatched: 12. Germline CDR1 is LNHNV and CDR2 is YYDKDF (reference sequence).

The V call is TRBV19, the J call TRBJ1-1; TRBD1 aligns across 8 bases. Germline V CDR1 and CDR2: LNHDA, SQIVND (reference sequence). This CDR3 has 14 amino acids. Trimming took 5 bases from V and 5 from J; bases not matched to a gene: 7. The CDR3 DNA reads TGTGCCAGTAGTCCTCAGGGGGCTTGGACTGAAGCTTTCTTT. Translation: CASSPQGAWTEAFF.

The chain links TRBV18 to TRBJ1-5; TRBD1 might be the D (5 bases). Germline CDR1 reads KGHSH; CDR2 reads LQKENI. V was trimmed by 10 bases and J by 0 bases, leaving 19 bases between them. The CDR3 sequence is 16 residues long. CDR3 nucleotides: TGTGCCACCTCCCGCGGGGGAGGGATTAGCAATCAGCCCCAGCATTTT. Its translation is CATSRGGGISNQPQHF.

The chain recombines TRBV18 with TRBJ1-6; D gene uncertain. The CDR3 contains 16 residues. Germline V gene lookup returns CDR1 KGHSH and CDR2 LQKENI. V dropped 3 bases and J dropped 2 bases, with 11 bases sitting between them. The CDR3 DNA follows: TGTGCCAGCTCACCTGGAGGAGTCGCCTATAATTCACCCCTCCACTTT. It encodes CASSPGGVAYNSPLHF.

This clone has just a few counts. The CDR3 here is CASSIPLSTGELFF. CDR3 bases: TGTGCCAGTAGTATCCCCCTAAGCACCGGGGAGCTGTTTTTT. The rearrangement joins TRBV19 to TRBJ2-2; no clear D. V lost 3 bases and J lost 4, with 9 bases in between. Germline V lookup: CDR1 LNHDA, CDR2 SQIVND (reference sequence). The CDR3 has 14 amino acids.